The 25 T cell receptor beta chains below come from one sample, sequenced in a study of T cell clonotyping in hematopoietic cell transplantation. Profiled with immunoSEQ multiplex PCR; TCRdb holds only in-frame clones, not every one. The repertoire holds around 12,000 clones, under 75% seen once, with roughly 15% in the top ten. The specimen comprised peripheral blood mononuclear cells, sampled 180 days after allogeneic stem cell transplant. The receptor source for this set is a male patient aged 55 to 69 who had an allogeneic stem cell transplant from an unrelated donor, so the T cells may come from the graft donor. Some clones in this sample may be carry-over from other donors' samples.

CDR3 nucleotides: TGTGCCAGCAGCTTAGGGGGGGACTCGGGTGAAGCTTTCTTT. Encoded protein: CASSLGGDSGEAFF. The chain couples TRBV7-2 to TRBJ1-1; the D gene is possibly TRBD1 (5 bases). Trimming took off 1 base at V and 7 bases at J, with 13 bases between the two ends. Per germline, CDR1 SGHTA and CDR2 FQGNSA. CDR3 length equals 14 residues.

The V gene is TRBV20-1, the J gene TRBJ1-1; D remains unclear. Trimming removed 0 bases from V and 10 bases from J, with 6 bases in between. This CDR3 contains 10 residues. Germline V gives CDR1 DFQATT, CDR2 SNEGSKA (reference sequence). DNA of the CDR3: TGCAGTGCTAGAGATAACGCAGCTTTCTTT. Translating it yields CSARDNAAFF.

This chain connects TRBV30 to TRBJ1-6; TRBD1 agrees at 8 bases. Germline V lookup: CDR1 GTSNPN, CDR2 SVGIG (reference sequence). The CDR3 sequence is 14 residues long. The V segment lost 3 bases and the J segment 4 bases; nucleotides outside the gene matches: 2. The CDR3 region is CAWRQGGYNSPLHF. DNA of the CDR3: TGTGCCTGGAGACAGGGGGGGTATAATTCACCCCTCCACTTT.

This clone was seen a few times. The V gene is TRBV4-1, the J gene TRBJ1-1; a weak D match, TRBD1 (5 bases). V was shortened by 4 bases and J by 11 bases, with 20 bases between the two germline ends. This CDR3 spans 14 amino acids. Germline CDR1 reads MGHRA; CDR2 reads YSYEKL. The DNA of the CDR3 is TGCGCCAGCAGCCGAAATATTGGGTCCGGGGCGGCTTTCTTT. Encoded protein: CASSRNIGSGAAFF.

Concerning this clone itself: A much larger clone lies one base from this, so it may be a read error. Here the CDR3 reads CASSFPENSNQPQHF. DNA of the CDR3: TGTGCCAGCAGTTTTCCCGAGAATAGCAATCAGCCCCAGCATTTT. The chain carries TRBV28 and TRBJ1-5, with D hard to call. This CDR3 comprises 15 residues. Trimming removed 3 bases from V and 0 bases from J, with 9 bases in between. Germline CDR1 reads MDHEN; CDR2 reads SYDVKM.

This clone was detected only a few times. The chain uses TRBV27 and TRBJ1-2; no firm D call. V was shortened by 6 bases and J by 4 bases, with 15 bases between the two germline ends. This CDR3 is built from 14 residues. Germline lookup yields CDR1 MNHEY and CDR2 SMNVEV (reference sequence). This CDR3 reads CASSSGRVGYGYTF. The CDR3 DNA reads TGTGCCAGCAGCAGTGGCAGAGTCGGCTATGGCTACACCTTC.

The rearrangement links TRBV6-8 to TRBJ2-7, with TRBD1 matching 7 bases. The CDR3 spans 14 residues. Trimming took 2 bases from V and 7 from J; bases not matched to a gene: 8. CDR1 and CDR2 from the germline V gene are MNHGY and SAAAGT. The DNA for the CDR3 is TGTGCCAGCAGTTACGGGCCAGGGACAGTTGAGCAGTACTTC. This sequence encodes CASSYGPGTVEQYF.

This clone was found a few times. The chain carries TRBV20-1 and TRBJ2-5; D may be TRBD2 (6 bases). CDR3 length: 10 amino acids. The germline V and J ends were trimmed by 6 bases and 5 bases, with 7 bases remaining between them. The V gene's germline CDR1 is DFQATT and CDR2 SNEGSKA (reference sequence). CDR3 coding DNA: TGCAGTGCCGGAGGGGAGACCCAGTACTTC. Its translation: CSAGGETQYF.

The chain links TRBV6-5 to TRBJ1-1; no clear D gene. The CDR3 sequence is 14 residues long. Germline-derived CDR1 and CDR2 are MNHEY and SVGAGI. Trimming cost V 0 bases and J 1 base, with 6 bases left between them. The CDR3 loop reads CASSYSGRNTEAFF. The CDR3 DNA reads as TGTGCCAGCAGTTACTCGGGAAGGAACACTGAAGCTTTCTTT.

This clone was counted once. The V and J genes are TRBV6-8 and TRBJ1-6, with 11 bases aligning to TRBD1. The V gene end was trimmed by 6 bases and the J gene end by 3 bases; junction bases not matched to a gene: 16. The CDR3 is 20 amino acids. Germline values: CDR1 MNHGY, CDR2 SAAAGT. The CDR3: CASSTTRDRGGPDYNSPLHF. The CDR3 DNA reads TGTGCCAGCAGCACCACCCGGGACAGGGGGGGACCGGACTATAATTCACCCCTCCACTTT.

This clone was recorded only once. This rearrangement joins TRBV5-1 to TRBJ1-2; possible D gene TRBD1, 6 bases. Trimming cost V 3 bases and J 5 bases, with 20 bases left between them. Germline-derived CDR1 and CDR2 are SGHRS and YFSETQ. The CDR3 totals 16 residues. This CDR3 reads CASSSLTSRGGYGYTF. The DNA of the CDR3 is TGCGCCAGCAGCTCGCTAACCTCCAGGGGCGGATATGGCTACACCTTC.

This rearrangement joins TRBV28 to TRBJ1-2; weak D call: TRBD1 (5 bases). Per germline, CDR1 MDHEN and CDR2 SYDVKM. The ends were cut back, 7 bases at V and 4 bases at J, with 7 bases in the middle. The CDR3 contains 11 residues. The CDR3 DNA reads as TGTGCCAGCACCGACAGCTATGGCTACACCTTC. It codes for CASTDSYGYTF.

This chain connects TRBV6-5 to TRBJ1-3; weak D call: TRBD1 (6 bases). Germline-derived CDR1 and CDR2 are MNHEY and SVGAGI. The V and J ends lost 5 bases and 2 bases respectively, with 10 bases between them. This CDR3 is built from 14 residues. The CDR3, as DNA: TGTGCCAGCAGTCTACGGACAGCTGGAAACACCATATATTTT. As protein: CASSLRTAGNTIYF.

Within the sample, this clone is medium-sized. This chain links TRBV7-6 with TRBJ2-2; tentatively, D is TRBD1 or TRBD2 (6 bases each). This CDR3 is 14 amino acids long. Germline assignment: CDR1 SGHVS and CDR2 FNYEAQ. Trimming took 1 base from V and 4 from J, leaving 7 bases between them. CDR3 region: CASSLEGGTGELFF. For the CDR3, the DNA is TGTGCCAGCAGCTTAGAGGGGGGCACCGGGGAGCTGTTTTTT.

The chain carries TRBV2 and TRBJ2-7, with D unresolved. V was cut by 8 bases and J by 3 bases, with 5 bases left in between. This CDR3 region has 10 residues. Per the germline V gene, CDR1 is SNHLY and CDR2 is FYNNEI. The CDR3 coding sequence is TGTGCCAGCGGCGACTACGAGCAGTACTTC. It translates to CASGDYEQYF.

The V and J genes are TRBV27 and TRBJ1-2; D is unclear. Germline CDR1 and CDR2: MNHEY and SMNVEV (reference sequence). This CDR3 contains 13 residues. Deletions cut 9 bases from V and 7 bases from J, with 18 bases between. The CDR3 DNA follows: TGTGCCAGTAGGTCGGGAGATGGTTTTGGCTACACCTTC. This encodes CASRSGDGFGYTF.

V is TRBV30 and J is TRBJ2-1, with D uncertain. The CDR3 is 10 amino acids. Germline V lookup: CDR1 GTSNPN, CDR2 SVGIG (reference sequence). The germline V and J ends were trimmed by 4 bases and 9 bases, with 7 bases remaining between them. CDR3 sequence reads: CAWMKGEQFF. CDR3 sequence (DNA): TGTGCCTGGATGAAGGGTGAGCAGTTCTTC. Based on the CDR3 plus reference TRBV30 and TRBJ2-1, the full variable domain is SQTIHQWPATLVQPVGSPLSLECTVEGTSNPNLYWYRQAAGRGLQLLFYSVGIGQISSEVPQNLSASRPQDRQFILSSKKLLLSDSGFYLCAWMKGEQFFGPGTRLTVL.

This clone was seen only a few times. The chain's CDR3 is CASSLGSSDTQYF. As DNA, the CDR3 is TGTGCCAGCAGCTTAGGGAGTTCAGATACGCAGTATTTT. The chain joins TRBV7-2 to TRBJ2-3; no definite D call. The CDR3 extends over 13 amino acids. The germline CDR1 and CDR2 sequences are SGHTA and FQGNSA. Trimming cost V 1 base and J 4 bases, with 6 bases left between them.

V gene TRBV5-5 combines with J gene TRBJ1-2; D call uncertain. V lost 0 bases, J lost 0 bases, and 6 bases lay in between. The germline CDR1 and CDR2 sequences are SGHKS and YYEKEE (reference sequence). The CDR3 totals 14 residues. The DNA of the CDR3 is TGTGCCAGCAGCTTGGAGCCCGCTAACTATGGCTACACCTTC. It codes for CASSLEPANYGYTF.

The chain joins TRBV4-1 to TRBJ1-4, with D unresolved. The germline V gene has CDR1 MGHRA and CDR2 YSYEKL. V lost 0 bases to trimming and J lost 13 bases, with 15 bases between them. This CDR3 is 14 amino acids long. For the CDR3, the DNA is TGCGCCAGCAGCCAAGAGGGCTTCGTAAATGGACTGTTTTTT. Encoded protein: CASSQEGFVNGLFF.

V and J are TRBV7-3 and TRBJ2-7; 14 bases line up with TRBD2. The CDR3 is 16 residues long. Germline-derived CDR1 and CDR2 are SGHTA and FQGTGA. Trimming removed 4 bases from V and 6 bases from J; junction bases left unmatched: 8. Here the CDR3 reads CASSSRGLAGVGEQYF. The CDR3, as DNA: TGTGCCAGCAGCTCCAGGGGACTAGCGGGAGTAGGCGAGCAGTACTTC.

The chain couples TRBV27 to TRBJ1-1; D ambiguous. V was shortened by 0 bases and J by 4 bases, with 6 bases between the two germline ends. This CDR3 has 13 amino acids. Looked up from germline, CDR1 is MNHEY and CDR2 is SMNVEV (reference sequence). CDR3 DNA sequence: TGTGCCAGCAGTTTATCCTCGGTCACTGAAGCTTTCTTT. Translated, it gives CASSLSSVTEAFF.

The chain has TRBV19 and TRBJ2-3; D is uncertain. Trimming took 3 bases from V and 1 from J, leaving 8 bases between them. This CDR3 has 14 residues. Germline CDR1 is LNHDA and CDR2 is SQIVND (reference sequence). The CDR3 DNA follows: TGTGCCAGTAGTATCGGCCTTCGCACAGATACGCAGTATTTT. It is translated as CASSIGLRTDTQYF.

The chain recombines TRBV6-5 with TRBJ1-4; TRBD1 is a possible D gene (6 bases). This CDR3 spans 13 amino acids. The V gene lost 8 bases and the J gene lost 4 bases, with 11 bases spanning the gap. CDR1 MNHEY and CDR2 SVGAGI come from the germline V gene. The CDR3 DNA reads TGTGCCAGCCAAAGAGGGGGTAATGAAAAACTGTTTTTT. Translated, it gives CASQRGGNEKLFF.

This rearrangement joins TRBV10-3 to TRBJ2-7, with a weak D call TRBD2 (5 bases). The germline V gene encodes CDR1 ENHRY and CDR2 SYGVKD. This CDR3 spans 14 amino acids. V was trimmed by 10 bases and J by 1 base, leaving 17 bases between them. The CDR3 reads CATARSGRSYEQYF. CDR3 DNA sequence: TGTGCCACAGCCCGATCGGGGAGATCCTACGAGCAGTACTTC.